These 11 T cell receptor beta chains were all obtained from the same sample, sequenced in a study of T-cell memory formation after mild COVID-19. TCRdb reprocessed the 5' RACE reads via MiXCR and lists one record per CDR3 protein. The data hold roughly 350,000 distinct CDR3 sequences, with 28% observed a single time. The specimen sequenced was PBMCs or a T cell subset sorted from them (not recorded which). These receptors originate from an adult woman who had mild COVID-19 (a few samples of this study predate the infection). Cell type and time point are not known.

The gene calls are TRBV18 and TRBJ2-7; TRBD1 agrees at 10 bases. V trimming: 8 bases; J trimming: 12 bases; junction bases outside the gene matches: 16. This CDR3 spans 14 amino acids. The V gene's germline CDR1 is KGHSH and CDR2 LQKENI. The CDR3 DNA sequence: TGTGCCAGCGCACTGGGACAGGGGAATCCAATGCGGTACTTC. It is translated as CASALGQGNPMRYF.

The chain joins TRBV28 to TRBJ1-5, with unresolved D. This CDR3 region has 14 residues. V shed 4 bases and J shed 2 bases, with 9 bases lying between them. Germline loops: CDR1 MDHEN, CDR2 SYDVKM. The CDR3 DNA is TGTGCCAGCAGTTCCCCAAGGGGCAATCAGCCCCAGCATTTT. It specifies CASSSPRGNQPQHF. Drawing the rest from reference TRBV28 and TRBJ1-5, the complete variable domain is DVKVTQSSRYLVKRTGEKVFLECVQDMDHENMFWYRQDPGLGLRLIYFSYDVKMKEKGDIPEGYSVSREKKERFSLILESASTNQTSMYLCASSSPRGNQPQHFGDGTRLSIL.

This rearrangement joins TRBV20-1 to TRBJ2-3, with 11 bases aligning to TRBD2. This CDR3 has 13 amino acids. Germline V lookup: CDR1 DFQATT, CDR2 SNEGSKA (reference sequence). The CDR3 loop reads CRALAGGPGTQYF. In DNA, the CDR3 is TGCAGGGCATTAGCGGGGGGGCCGGGCACGCAGTATTTT.

Here the CDR3 reads CSARIGTSDQETQYF. In DNA form, the CDR3 reads TGCAGTGCGAGGATCGGGACTAGCGATCAAGAGACCCAGTACTTC. This chain links TRBV20-1 with TRBJ2-5; 10 bases fit TRBD2. Germline V lookup: CDR1 DFQATT, CDR2 SNEGSKA (reference sequence). The CDR3 length is 15 residues. V was clipped by 6 bases and J by 2 bases; unmatched bases: 9.

There are a few counts of this clonotype. The chain has TRBV10-3 and TRBJ2-1, with TRBD2 matching over 7 bases. The CDR3 runs to 16 residues. Germline V CDR1 and CDR2: ENHRY, SYGVKD. The junction had 5 bases not matched to a gene; V was cut back by 3 bases and J by 0 bases. CDR3 in DNA: TGTGCCATCAGTGATGGGGGAGGGGTCTCCTACAATGAGCAGTTCTTC. Translation: CAISDGGGVSYNEQFF.

This clonotype was seen more than once but under ten times. The chain employs TRBV12-3 or TRBV12-4 and TRBJ2-1; 8 bases match TRBD2. This CDR3 region has 15 residues. Losses at the gene ends were 3 bases for V and 3 bases for J; bases not matched to a gene: 4. The CDR3 DNA reads TGTGCCAGCAGTTTGAGCGGGAGAGGCTACAATGAGCAGTTCTTC. This encodes CASSLSGRGYNEQFF.

This clonotype has just a few counts. The genes are TRBV12-3 or TRBV12-4 and TRBJ2-7, with TRBD1 matching over 8 bases. V gave up 5 bases and J gave up 4 bases; unmatched junction bases: 7. This CDR3 has 14 amino acids. The CDR3 region has the DNA TGTGCCAGCAGTCCAGACACAGGGGGGTACGAGCAGTACTTC. Residues: CASSPDTGGYEQYF.

The chain employs TRBV20-1 and TRBJ2-7; D may correspond to TRBD1 or TRBD2 (5 bases each). The CDR3 totals 14 residues. Trimming removed 1 base at V and 2 bases at J, with 12 bases between. The germline CDR1 and CDR2 sequences are DFQATT and SNEGSKA (reference sequence). CDR3 region: CSARAGTVTYEQYF. As DNA, the CDR3 is TGCAGTGCTAGAGCCGGGACCGTCACCTACGAGCAGTACTTC.

This clonotype was detected ten times or more. The chain has TRBV29-1 and TRBJ2-1, with D perhaps matching TRBD1 or TRBD2 (5 bases each). Trimming cost V 6 bases and J 5 bases, with 17 bases left between them. In germline, CDR1 is SQVTM, CDR2 ANQGSEA. The CDR3 extends over 14 amino acids. The CDR3 coding sequence is TGCAGCGTGTATACCCGGGACGACAACAATGAGCAGTTCTTC. It encodes CSVYTRDDNNEQFF.

The chain couples TRBV7-2 to TRBJ2-7, with D unclear. The V and J ends lost 5 bases and 5 bases respectively, with 10 bases between them. Germline loops: CDR1 SGHTA, CDR2 FQGNSA. This CDR3 comprises 12 residues. The CDR3 DNA reads TGTGCCAGCAGCCGAAACGGTGACGAGCAGTACTTC. This codes for CASSRNGDEQYF.

CDR3 residues: CASTGGGLAYEQYF. CDR3 DNA: TGTGCCAGCACCGGGGGGGGCTTGGCCTACGAGCAGTACTTC. The rearrangement links TRBV5-5 to TRBJ2-7; 8 bases line up with TRBD2. V lost 6 bases, J lost 2 bases, and 7 bases stayed unmatched. Germline V gene sequence: CDR1 SGHKS, CDR2 YYEKEE (reference sequence). The length of the CDR3 is 14 residues.